Sequencing of this TCR beta chain was carried out in a study of T cells after yellow fever vaccination. Study-level information: Researchers used SMART-Seq v4 Ultra Low Input to prepare fractions that had low cell numbers.

The V segment lost 0 bases and the J segment 5 bases; nucleotides outside the gene matches: 2. The CDR3 runs to 14 residues. Germline V CDR1 and CDR2: SGHDT, YYEEEE. Study-wide results and limits: The study re-detected most primary-vaccination clones after the booster (96% CD4, around 89% CD8). The study noted that FACS-sorted repertoires could contain abundant clonotypes contaminating from the bulk population.

TCRdb re-called the 5' RACE reads through MiXCR, storing one row per CDR3 protein. The table has 150,000 to 200,000 distinct CDR3 sequences, roughly 11% seen once; the top ten hold 36%. This clonotype was counted a few times. The antigen remains undetermined. The clonotype originates from a man between 18 and 35 years old who received the YFV17D yellow fever vaccine. The sequenced sample was CD8+ T cells sorted from PBMCs, obtained 15 days after the yellow fever booster vaccination. This sequence joins TRBV5-6 and TRBJ2-5, with TRBD2 matching 9 bases. The CDR3 region is CASSLGGLAETQYF. The CDR3 nucleotides read TGTGCCAGCAGCTTGGGGGGACTAGCCGAGACCCAGTACTTC.